This TCR beta chain is from a study of T cell clones after liver transplantation. For the study at large: Post-transplant blood was tracked for graft-donor-reactive T cell clones identified in a pre-transplant mixed lymphocyte reaction.

Losses at the gene ends were 8 bases for V and 0 bases for J; bases not matched to a gene: 3. This CDR3 is 15 amino acids long. Per the germline V gene, CDR1 is LNHNV and CDR2 is YYDKDF (reference sequence). Method: immunoSEQ multiplex PCR; TCRdb's copy keeps in-frame clones and lacks some. The table has about 80,000 clones, 80% to 85% seen once; the top ten hold approximately 0.43%. The chain joins TRBV15 to TRBJ2-4, with TRBD2 matching over 11 bases. This receptor was identified in a human patient who received a liver transplant. The graft donor may account for some of the T cells. This sample comprised CD4+ T cells from blood, obtained 45 to 46 months after liver transplant. CDR3 nucleotides: TGTGCCACCCTTAGCGGGAGGGGAGCCAAAAACATTCAGTACTTC. This translates into CATLSGRGAKNIQYF.